The subject of this entry is one T cell receptor beta chain. Its antigen is unidentified. A much larger clone is a single base away; this may be a read error. The CDR3 runs to 17 residues. The germline gives CDR1 SGHTA, CDR2 FQGNSA. V lost 2 bases and J 0 bases, leaving 14 bases between the germline ends. The record originates from a study of blood T cells in healthy people across ages. Background on the study: T cells yielded about one barcoded beta molecule per two cells through template switching.

Study findings and constraints: For the donors, CMV status was unknown and possibly confounded expanded clonotype changes. Researchers deemed the diversity estimates from one million T cells underestimates.

PCR was performed a second time for roughly 7 to 12 cycles using a sample-barcoded 5' primer and a J-beta primer mix. Sequencing recovered at least 3 million CDR3-containing paired-end reads from each sample. TCRdb passed the 5' RACE reads through MiXCR, listing each CDR3 protein once. This sample has about 1.6 million distinct CDR3 sequences, with 30% to 35% found just once. Specimen: blood. The genes are TRBV7-2 and TRBJ2-1; D not certain. The sequence derives from a young woman in good health. CDR3 bases: TGTGCCAGCAGCTTAAGTGACCCTACCAGCTCCTACAATGAGCAGTTCTTC. It is translated as CASSLSDPTSSYNEQFF.